This TCR delta chain was documented in a study of γδ T cells in repeated Plasmodium falciparum infection. About the research overall: Over about 640 days, donors received four mosquito-bite P. falciparum NF54 infections. Samples were taken at baseline, before some infections, and 21 days after each.

V dropped 8 bases and J dropped 5; count of bases not matched to a gene: 35. The germline gives CDR1 TSWWSYY, CDR2 QGS. This CDR3 spans 22 amino acids. Bulk repertoires came from Vgamma9/Vdelta2+ or Vdelta2-negative gammadelta T cells flow-sorted from PBMC. Whole-study findings and limits: Vdelta2-negative gammadelta repertoires, largely Vdelta1+, seemingly showed infection-driven waves of new clonal selection. Vgamma9/Vdelta2+ T cells showed a stable polyclonal repertoire with shared TCRgamma sequences.

This clone has more than one count but fewer than ten. Its antigen remains unidentified. This sequence is one base from a far larger clone and is likely a read error. This same CDR3 is encoded by further DNA sequences in the sample. TCRdb reapplied CATT to the multiplex PCR reads. The sample carries around 52,000 delta-chain clones, approximately 1.7% recorded once. The sample consisted of gamma-delta T cells from blood. This TCR came from a pool of human donors (malaria-infected and uninfected, not separated). The rearrangement uses TRDV1 and TRDJ1, with 7 bases identical to TRDD3. CDR3 protein: CALWGDRIPCTGDGGRTDKLIF. CDR3 in DNA: TGTGCTCTTTGGGGTGACCGCATACCCTGTACTGGGGATGGGGGGCGTACGGATAAACTCATCTTT.